This TCR beta chain was documented in a study of shared T cell receptors in the human thymus (dated by TCRdb to the early 2020s). As for the study more broadly: The study examined how self-reactive, shared T-cell receptor alpha chains are generated in the human thymus.

The library was prepared using the immunoSEQ multiplex PCR assay. The immuneACCESS repertoire file appears here via TCRdb, limited to in-frame rearrangements. These files lack a portion of the clones; in checked studies, under half of the deficit traces to unresolved V genes, and the cause of the others is not known. The sample includes under 850,000 clones, with approximately 90% observed a single time. Clones ranked in the top ten supply over 0.008% of the sample. From the cysteine through the phenylalanine, the CDR3 covers 13 amino acids. The DNA shown is the 39-base CDR3, in frame from base 1. V is shortened by 8 bases, J by 4 bases, and the region joining them spans 15 bases. The germline V gene (reference sequence) provides CDR1 MNHNY and CDR2 SVGAGI. Worth noting for this clone: What this receptor recognizes is not known. The input lacks base qualities; no much larger clone sits a single base away.

The sample was also linked to a second study, of human thymus T cells. The second study's paper adds: In Finland, the donors were immunologically healthy infants who were having open corrective cardiac surgery for congenital heart defects. Thymus tissue was obtained as surgical resects removed during corrective cardiac surgery. Usage of V and J gene segments appeared to be biased in both the thymic and the peripheral blood repertoires. The related research reported highly overlapping thymic TCR repertoires among unrelated individuals. The study described the TCR alpha and beta repertoires in about 8 infant thymus samples and four matching peripheral blood samples. The infant donors were roughly 6 to 244 days old, and the cohort included five or six males and a couple of females. After being mechanically released from the tissue, thymocytes were kept at -70 degrees C in pellets of about 9-34 million cells. A QIAsymphony instrument was used to extract genomic DNA from the frozen cell pellets. The immunoSEQ multiplex PCR assay was used to amplify the TCRB and TCRAD loci from a standardized quantity of quality-controlled genomic DNA. The amplicons spanned the V(D)J region and were long enough to cover the CDR3 and allow V and J genes to be identified. Through the commercial immunoSEQ service, the amplicons were sequenced on an Illumina platform. Corrections for primer bias and sequencing errors followed previously described methods, while TCRAD and TCRB definitions were based on the IMGT database. immunoSEQ Analyzer 3.0 and VDJTools were used for repertoire analysis, which covered basic statistics, V/J segment usage, diversity estimates, rarefaction and pairwise overlap. Diversity was estimated using the Chao1, ChaoE, Efron-Thisted, Shannon and inverse Simpson indices, and was also estimated on datasets down-sampled to the size of the smallest sample. Repertoire overlap used strict matching of CDR3 nucleotide sequence, V gene and J gene, with Jaccard-based multidimensional scaling clustering. Thymus samples yielded on average approximately 840,000 unique TCRB clonotypes, compared with around 84,000 from blood samples.

The sequencing sample was made of thymocytes. The chain couples TRBV6-6 to TRBJ2-7, with a tentative D gene TRBD1 over 5 matching bases. The source of this sequence is a boy in the first two years of life with a congenital heart defect. Donor details come from another sample of the same person, matched by shared clones. The DNA reads TGTGCCAGCTCTTTTGGGGCAGCGTACGAGCAGTACTTC. Its translation is CASSFGAAYEQYF.